This TCR beta chain comes out of a study of blood T cells in healthy people across ages. The authors ran a second PCR of about 6 to 11 cycles using a sample-barcoded 5' primer and a J-beta primer mix. One entry per CDR3 protein results from TCRdb running MiXCR on the 5' RACE reads. The table shows hundreds of thousands of distinct CDR3 sequences, with around 20% occurring only once. The study, taken as a whole, reports: More naive CD4+ cells and higher diversity marked long-lived donors relative to aged donors. Age showed a roughly linear inverse relationship with TCR beta diversity per million T cells. Changes in expanded clonotypes were possibly confounded, as the CMV status of donors was unknown.

This clonotype was seen more than once but under ten times. Its matching antigen is unknown. The trim removed 6 bases at V and 3 bases at J, leaving 8 bases unmatched. The CDR3 is 16 residues long. Germline V gives CDR1 DFQATT, CDR2 SNEGSKA (reference sequence). Per individual sample, total RNA of at least 5 micrograms was extracted. The TCR comes from a man between 65 and 85 years old in good health. The rearrangement links TRBV20-1 to TRBJ2-3, with 14 nucleotides matching TRBD2. The material sequenced was blood. The CDR3 bases are TGCAGTGCCCCGGGACTAGCGGGAGCTTGGACAGATACGCAGTATTTT. Translated: CSAPGLAGAWTDTQYF.